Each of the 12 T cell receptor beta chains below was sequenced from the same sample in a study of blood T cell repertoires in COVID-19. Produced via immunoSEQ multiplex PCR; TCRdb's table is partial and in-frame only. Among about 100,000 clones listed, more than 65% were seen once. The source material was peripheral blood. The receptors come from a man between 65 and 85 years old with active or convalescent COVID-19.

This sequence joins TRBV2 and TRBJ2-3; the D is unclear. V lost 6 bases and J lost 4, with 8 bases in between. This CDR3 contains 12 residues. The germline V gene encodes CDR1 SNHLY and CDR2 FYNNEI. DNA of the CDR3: TGTGCCAGCAGCTCCCTAGCAGATACGCAGTATTTT. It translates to CASSSLADTQYF. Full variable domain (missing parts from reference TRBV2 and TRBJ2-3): EPEVTQTPSHQVTQMGQEVILRCVPISNHLYFYWYRQILGQKVEFLVSFYNNEISEKSEIFDDQFSVERPDGSNFTLKIRSTKLEDSAMYFCASSSLADTQYFGPGTRLTVL.

The CDR3: CASSVYGGGNEQFF. The DNA for the CDR3 is TGTGCCAGCAGCGTATACGGGGGAGGGAATGAGCAGTTCTTC. The chain carries TRBV9 and TRBJ2-1, with 7 bases aligning to TRBD2. The germline V gene has CDR1 SGDLS and CDR2 YYNGEE. Unmatched junction bases numbered 5, after V lost 1 base and J lost 7 bases. The CDR3 runs 14 residues.

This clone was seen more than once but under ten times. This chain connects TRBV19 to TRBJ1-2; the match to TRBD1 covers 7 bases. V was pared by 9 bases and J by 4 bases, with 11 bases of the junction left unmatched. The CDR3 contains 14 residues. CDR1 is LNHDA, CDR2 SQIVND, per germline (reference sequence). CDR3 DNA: TGTGCCAGCCTAAGACAGGGTATTCCCTATGGCTACACCTTC. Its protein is CASLRQGIPYGYTF.

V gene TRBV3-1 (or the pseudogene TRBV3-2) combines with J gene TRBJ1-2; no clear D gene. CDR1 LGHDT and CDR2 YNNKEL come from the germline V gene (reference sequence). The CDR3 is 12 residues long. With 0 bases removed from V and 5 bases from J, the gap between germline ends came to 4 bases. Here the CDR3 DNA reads TGTGCCAGCAGCCAAGACCGTTATGGCTACACCTTC. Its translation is CASSQDRYGYTF.

CDR3 residues: CASSYFSETRRTNQFF. The CDR3 DNA follows: TGTGCCAGCAGTTACTTCAGTGAGACTAGACGGACCAATCAGTTCTTC. The genes are TRBV6-5 and TRBJ2-1; perhaps TRBD2 as D (6 bases). Trimming removed 1 base from V and 13 bases from J, with 23 bases in between. This CDR3 has 16 residues. From germline, CDR1 is MNHEY and CDR2 SVGAGI.

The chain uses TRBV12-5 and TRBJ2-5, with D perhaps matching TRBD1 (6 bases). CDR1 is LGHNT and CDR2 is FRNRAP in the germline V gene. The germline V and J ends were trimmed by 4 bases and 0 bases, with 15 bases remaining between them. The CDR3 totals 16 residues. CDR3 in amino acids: CASGYSPDRDQETQYF. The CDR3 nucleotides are TGTGCTAGTGGTTACTCCCCGGACAGAGACCAAGAGACCCAGTACTTC. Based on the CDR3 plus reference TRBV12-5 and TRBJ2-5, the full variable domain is DARVTQTPRHKVTEMGQEVTMRCQPILGHNTVFWYRQTMMQGLELLAYFRNRAPLDDSGMPKDRFSAEMPDATLATLKIQPSEPRDSAVYFCASGYSPDRDQETQYFGPGTRLLVL.

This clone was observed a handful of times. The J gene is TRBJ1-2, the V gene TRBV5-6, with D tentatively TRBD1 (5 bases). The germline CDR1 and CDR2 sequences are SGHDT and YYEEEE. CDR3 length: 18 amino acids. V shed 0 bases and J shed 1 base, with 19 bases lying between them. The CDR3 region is CASSLAENDSPLNYGYTF. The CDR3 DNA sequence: TGTGCCAGCAGCTTGGCGGAAAACGACAGTCCGCTTAACTATGGCTACACCTTC.

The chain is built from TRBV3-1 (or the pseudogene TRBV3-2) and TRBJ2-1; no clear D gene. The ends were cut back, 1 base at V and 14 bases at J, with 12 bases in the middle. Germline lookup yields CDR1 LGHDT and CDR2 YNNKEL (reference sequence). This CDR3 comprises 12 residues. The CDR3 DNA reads TGTGCCAGCAGCCAAGCGTCTGATGGCAAGTTCTTC. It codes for CASSQASDGKFF.

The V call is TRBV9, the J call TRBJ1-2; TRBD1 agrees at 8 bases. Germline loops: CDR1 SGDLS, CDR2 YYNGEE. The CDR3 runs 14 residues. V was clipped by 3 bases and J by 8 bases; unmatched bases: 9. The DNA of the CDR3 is TGTGCCAGCAGCGCCGATCCGACAGGGGACGGCTACACCTTC. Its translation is CASSADPTGDGYTF.

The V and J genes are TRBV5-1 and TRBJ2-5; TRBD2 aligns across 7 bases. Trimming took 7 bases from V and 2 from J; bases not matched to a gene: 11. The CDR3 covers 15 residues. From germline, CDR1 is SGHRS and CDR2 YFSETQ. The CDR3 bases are TGCGCCAGCTCCCTTGGTGGTAGCGGGCAAGAGACCCAGTACTTC. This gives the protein CASSLGGSGQETQYF.

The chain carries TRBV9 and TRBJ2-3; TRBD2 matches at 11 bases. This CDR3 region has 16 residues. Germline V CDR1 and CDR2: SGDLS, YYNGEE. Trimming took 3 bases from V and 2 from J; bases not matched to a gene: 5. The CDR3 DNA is TGTGCCAGCAGCGCTTCTAGCGGGGGGTCCACAGATACGCAGTATTTT. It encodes CASSASSGGSTDTQYF.

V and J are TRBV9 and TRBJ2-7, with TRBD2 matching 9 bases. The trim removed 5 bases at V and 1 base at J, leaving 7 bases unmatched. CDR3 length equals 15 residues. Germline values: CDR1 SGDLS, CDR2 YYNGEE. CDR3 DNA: TGTGCCAGCAGTGGCGGGGGGGGTCAATCCTACGAGCAGTACTTC. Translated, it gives CASSGGGGQSYEQYF.